This TCR beta chain comes out of a study of T cell repertoires in cytomegalovirus infection. Overall study findings and caveats: The study identified carriers of CMV plus the relevant HLA from cumulative public TCR beta family frequency.

As to this clonotype: Its specificity is unknown. Its ends do not fully match the called genes, so a read error is possible.

The CDR3 contains 16 residues. CDR1 and CDR2 from the germline V gene are MNHNS and SASEGT. From the reads, TCRdb called clonotypes with MiXCR, one entry per CDR3 protein. Among about 740,000 distinct CDR3 sequences listed, about a third were seen once. This chain joins TRBV6-1 and TRBJ2-1, with 9 bases lining up with TRBD2. The specimen sequenced was PBMCs. The sequence derives from a human donor in good health (CMV status not recorded). Some clones in this sample may be carry-over from other donors' samples. CDR3 sequence reads: CASSEFTSGFGHEKFF. The CDR3 DNA is TGTGCAAGCAGTGAATTCACTAGCGGGTTCGGCCATGAGAAGTTCTTC.